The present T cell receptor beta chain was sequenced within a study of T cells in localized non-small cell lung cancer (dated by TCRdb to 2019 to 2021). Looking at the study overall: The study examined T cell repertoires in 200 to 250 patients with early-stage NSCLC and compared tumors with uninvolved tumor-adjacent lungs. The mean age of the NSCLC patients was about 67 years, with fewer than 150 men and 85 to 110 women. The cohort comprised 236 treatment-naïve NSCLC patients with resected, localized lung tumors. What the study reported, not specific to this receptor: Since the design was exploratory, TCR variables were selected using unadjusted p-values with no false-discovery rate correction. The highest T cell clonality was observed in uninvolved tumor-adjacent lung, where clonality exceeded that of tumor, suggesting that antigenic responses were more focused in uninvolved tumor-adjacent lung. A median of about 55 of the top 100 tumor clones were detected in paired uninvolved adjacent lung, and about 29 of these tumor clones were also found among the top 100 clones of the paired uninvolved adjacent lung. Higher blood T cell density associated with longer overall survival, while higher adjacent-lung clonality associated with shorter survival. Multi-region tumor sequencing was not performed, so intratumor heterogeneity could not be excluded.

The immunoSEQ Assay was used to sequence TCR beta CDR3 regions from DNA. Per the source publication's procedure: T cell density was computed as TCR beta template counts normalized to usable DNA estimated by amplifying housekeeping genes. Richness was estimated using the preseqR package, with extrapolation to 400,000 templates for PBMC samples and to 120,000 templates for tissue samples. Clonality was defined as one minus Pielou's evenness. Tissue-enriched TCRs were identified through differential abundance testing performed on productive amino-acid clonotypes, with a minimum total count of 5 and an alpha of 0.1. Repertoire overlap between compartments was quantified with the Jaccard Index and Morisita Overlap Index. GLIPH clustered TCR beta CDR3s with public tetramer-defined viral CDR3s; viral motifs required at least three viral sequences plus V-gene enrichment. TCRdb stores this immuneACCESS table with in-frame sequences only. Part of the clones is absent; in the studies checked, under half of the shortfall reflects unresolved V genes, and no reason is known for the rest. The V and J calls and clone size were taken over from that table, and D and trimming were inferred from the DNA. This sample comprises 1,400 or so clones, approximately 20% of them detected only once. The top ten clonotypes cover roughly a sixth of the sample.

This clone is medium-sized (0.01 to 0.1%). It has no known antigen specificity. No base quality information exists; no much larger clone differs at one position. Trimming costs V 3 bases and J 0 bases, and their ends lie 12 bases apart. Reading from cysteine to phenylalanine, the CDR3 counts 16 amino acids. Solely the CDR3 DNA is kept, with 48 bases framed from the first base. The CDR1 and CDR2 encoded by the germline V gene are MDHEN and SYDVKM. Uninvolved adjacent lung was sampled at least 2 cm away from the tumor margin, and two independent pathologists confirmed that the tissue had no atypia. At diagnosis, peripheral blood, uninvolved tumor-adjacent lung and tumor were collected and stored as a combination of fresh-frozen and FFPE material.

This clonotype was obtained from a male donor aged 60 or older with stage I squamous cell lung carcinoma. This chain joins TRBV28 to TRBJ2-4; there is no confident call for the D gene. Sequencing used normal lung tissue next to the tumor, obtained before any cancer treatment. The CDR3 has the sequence CASSFEPSQAKNIQYF. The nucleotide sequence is TGTGCCAGCAGTTTCGAACCGTCCCAAGCCAAAAACATTCAGTACTTC.